What follows are 21 T cell receptor beta chains derived from one specimen sequenced in a study of blood T cells in healthy people across ages. A second PCR of 7 to 11 cycles used a sample-barcoded 5' primer and a J-beta primer mix. TCRdb called the 5' RACE reads again in MiXCR, with one record for every CDR3 protein. In the table there are approximately 900,000 distinct CDR3 sequences, 48% of which are singletons. The sequenced material came from blood. These receptors were taken from a man aged 25 to 40 in good health.

The CDR3 is CASSTEGAESYNEQFF. The DNA for the CDR3 is TGTGCCAGCAGTACCGAAGGGGCAGAATCTTACAATGAGCAGTTCTTC. This sequence joins TRBV28 and TRBJ2-1; TRBD1 might be the D (5 bases). The CDR3 runs to 16 residues. In germline, CDR1 is MDHEN, CDR2 SYDVKM. Trimming pared 5 bases from V and 4 bases from J, leaving 18 bases between.

This clonotype was picked up a small number of times. The chain combines TRBV6-5 with TRBJ2-7; TRBD1 agrees at 9 bases. This CDR3 region has 16 residues. The trim removed 3 bases at V and 1 base at J, leaving 7 bases unmatched. Germline values: CDR1 MNHEY, CDR2 SVGAGI. The CDR3 DNA is TGTGCCAGCAGTTATTCTGCCGGGACAGGGTCCTACGAGCAGTACTTC. Residues: CASSYSAGTGSYEQYF.

The chain combines TRBV10-3 with TRBJ1-1; D is ambiguous. CDR3 length: 13 amino acids. Trimming pared 6 bases from V and 0 bases from J, leaving 8 bases between. Germline CDR1 reads ENHRY; CDR2 reads SYGVKD. The CDR3 is CAIREEMNTEAFF. The CDR3 DNA is TGTGCCATCAGGGAGGAGATGAACACTGAAGCTTTCTTT.

The chain uses TRBV9 and TRBJ2-5; TRBD1 aligns across 7 bases. V was pared by 3 bases and J by 1 base, with 3 bases of the junction left unmatched. Germline assignment: CDR1 SGDLS and CDR2 YYNGEE. The CDR3 is 14 residues long. CDR3 coding DNA: TGTGCCAGCAGCGGGGGACAGCCCCAAGAGACCCAGTACTTC. Its translation: CASSGGQPQETQYF.

The CDR3 protein is CASSPGQGANAGYTF. In DNA form, the CDR3 reads TGTGCCAGCTCACCGGGACAGGGGGCGAATGCTGGCTACACCTTC. The J gene is TRBJ1-2, the V gene TRBV18; 12 bases agree with TRBD1. The CDR3 length is 15 residues. The germline CDR1 and CDR2 sequences are KGHSH and LQKENI. The ends lost 3 bases at V and 7 bases at J; junction bases unmatched: 6.

The chain joins TRBV3-1 to TRBJ2-7, with 9 bases that match TRBD1. CDR1 is LGHDT, CDR2 YNNKEL, per germline (reference sequence). This CDR3 comprises 16 residues. The ends lost 1 base at V and 5 bases at J; junction bases unmatched: 9. CDR3 DNA: TGTGCCAGCAGCCAAGCAAAGGGACAGGGAGTCCACGAGCAGTACTTC. As protein: CASSQAKGQGVHEQYF.

This chain links TRBV4-1 with TRBJ1-1; TRBD1 might be the D (6 bases). V lost 0 bases and J lost 8, with 10 bases in between. CDR3 length: 13 residues. Germline CDR1 and CDR2: MGHRA and YSYEKL. The CDR3 sequence is CASSQDTGREAFF. The CDR3 DNA sequence: TGCGCCAGCAGCCAAGATACAGGGAGGGAAGCTTTCTTT.

This chain uses TRBV7-2 with TRBJ2-1, with 15 bases matching TRBD2. The CDR3 covers 16 residues. Looked up from germline, CDR1 is SGHTA and CDR2 is FQGNSA. V lost 5 bases, J lost 7 bases, and 6 bases stayed unmatched. CDR3 sequence: CASSPWTSGGGNEQFF. The CDR3 nucleotides are TGTGCCAGCAGCCCATGGACTAGCGGGGGGGGTAATGAGCAGTTCTTC. The full variable domain, rest sourced from reference TRBV7-2 and TRBJ2-1, is GAGVSQSPSNKVTEKGKDVELRCDPISGHTALYWYRQSLGQGLEFLIYFQGNSAPDKSGLPSDRFSAERTGGSVSTLTIQRTQQEDSAVYLCASSPWTSGGGNEQFFGPGTRLTVL.

The chain links TRBV28 to TRBJ1-2; maybe TRBD1 (5 bases). The CDR3 is 13 amino acids. The ends were cut back, 5 bases at V and 8 bases at J, with 15 bases in the middle. The germline V gene has CDR1 MDHEN and CDR2 SYDVKM. CDR3 residues: CASSPPGYQGYTF. Written as DNA, the CDR3 is TGTGCCAGCAGTCCACCAGGGTATCAGGGCTACACCTTC.

This rearrangement joins TRBV20-1 to TRBJ2-1, with TRBD1 matching 9 bases. Germline V gene data show CDR1 as DFQATT and CDR2 as SNEGSKA (reference sequence). Trimming cost V 0 bases and J 7 bases; bases outside gene matches: 4. This CDR3 comprises 14 residues. This CDR3 is CSARDRTGVNEQFF. In nucleotides, the CDR3 is TGCAGTGCTAGAGACCGGACAGGGGTAAATGAGCAGTTCTTC.

At least ten counts were recorded for this clonotype. The chain joins TRBV7-2 to TRBJ2-5, with unresolved D. The CDR3 spans 13 residues. The V and J ends lost 5 bases and 1 base respectively, with 8 bases between them. CDR1 SGHTA and CDR2 FQGNSA come from the germline V gene. The CDR3 reads CASSRTAQETQYF. In nucleotides, the CDR3 is TGTGCCAGCAGCCGGACCGCCCAAGAGACCCAGTACTTC.

The rearrangement uses TRBV3-1 and TRBJ2-3; 8 bases line up with TRBD2. CDR3 size: 15 residues. Germline V gene sequence: CDR1 LGHDT, CDR2 YNNKEL (reference sequence). V trimming: 6 bases; J trimming: 3 bases; junction bases outside the gene matches: 8. The CDR3: CASRRASGSTDTQYF. The CDR3 DNA reads as TGTGCCAGCAGGAGAGCTAGCGGGTCGACAGATACGCAGTATTTT.

The V and J genes are TRBV12-3 or TRBV12-4 and TRBJ1-1; 9 nucleotides agree with TRBD1. This CDR3 is built from 13 residues. J lost 8 bases, V lost 5 bases, and 6 bases had no gene match. The CDR3: CASSIIGQGEAFF. DNA for the CDR3: TGTGCCAGCAGTATAATTGGACAGGGGGAAGCTTTCTTT.

This clonotype was found many times. The rearrangement joins TRBV27 to TRBJ2-3; no clear D gene. CDR1 is MNHEY, CDR2 SMNVEV, per germline (reference sequence). V gave up 6 bases and J gave up 0 bases, with 7 bases separating them. The CDR3 covers 13 residues. In DNA, the CDR3 is TGTGCCAGCAGGCCAACCAGCACAGATACGCAGTATTTT. This sequence encodes CASRPTSTDTQYF.

The J gene is TRBJ1-1, the V gene TRBV20-1, with D unclear. The CDR3 is 12 residues long. V lost 6 bases and J 0 bases, leaving 8 bases between the germline ends. Germline CDR1 reads DFQATT; CDR2 reads SNEGSKA (reference sequence). Here the CDR3 reads CSARELNTEAFF. CDR3 coding DNA: TGCAGTGCGAGGGAGTTGAACACTGAAGCTTTCTTT.

The chain uses TRBV24-1 and TRBJ2-1; D is perhaps TRBD1 (6 bases). Deletions cut 7 bases from V and 3 bases from J, with 9 bases between. The V gene's germline CDR1 is KGHDR and CDR2 SFDVKD. CDR3 length equals 13 residues. Here the CDR3 DNA reads TGTGCCACCAGGGACAGCGGCTACAATGAGCAGTTCTTC. It encodes CATRDSGYNEQFF.

This clonotype was detected a few times. This rearrangement joins TRBV28 to TRBJ1-4, with 7 nucleotides matching TRBD1. The germline V gene encodes CDR1 MDHEN and CDR2 SYDVKM. The CDR3 has 14 residues. Unmatched junction bases numbered 4, after V lost 6 bases and J lost 3 bases. The CDR3 nucleotides are TGTGCCAGCAGAACAGGGGCGGCTAATGAAAAACTGTTTTTT. It specifies CASRTGAANEKLFF.

Comments on this clonotype: Germline and junction disagree at one end, which may indicate a read error. This chain links TRBV6-5 with TRBJ1-2; 10 bases align to TRBD1. This CDR3 has 13 amino acids. Germline assignment: CDR1 MNHEY and CDR2 SVGAGI. CDR3 nucleotides: TGTGCCGGCAGCCGGGACAGGGGTTATGGCTACACCTTC. Its translation: CAGSRDRGYGYTF.

This clonotype appeared once. J is TRBJ2-3 and V is TRBV29-1; D might be TRBD1 (6 bases). The CDR3 consists of 15 residues. Germline V CDR1 and CDR2: SQVTM, ANQGSEA. Trimming removed 4 bases at V and 0 bases at J, with 14 bases between. CDR3 loop: CSVATDRSSTDTQYF. The DNA for the CDR3 is TGCAGCGTTGCAACGGACAGAAGTAGCACAGATACGCAGTATTTT.

The J gene is TRBJ2-7, the V gene TRBV30; D gene unclear. V lost 7 bases and J lost 6, with 13 bases in between. This CDR3 region has 11 residues. Germline assignment: CDR1 GTSNPN and CDR2 SVGIG (reference sequence). DNA of the CDR3: TGTGCCTTGGGTCTTCGGTCCGAGCAGTACTTC. As protein: CALGLRSEQYF.

The chain carries TRBV10-3 and TRBJ2-1; unclear D gene. The germline gives CDR1 ENHRY, CDR2 SYGVKD. Trimming took 3 bases from V and 8 from J, leaving 5 bases between them. CDR3 length: 11 residues. This CDR3 is CAISDLYEQFF. CDR3 nucleotide sequence: TGTGCCATCAGTGATTTATATGAGCAGTTCTTC.